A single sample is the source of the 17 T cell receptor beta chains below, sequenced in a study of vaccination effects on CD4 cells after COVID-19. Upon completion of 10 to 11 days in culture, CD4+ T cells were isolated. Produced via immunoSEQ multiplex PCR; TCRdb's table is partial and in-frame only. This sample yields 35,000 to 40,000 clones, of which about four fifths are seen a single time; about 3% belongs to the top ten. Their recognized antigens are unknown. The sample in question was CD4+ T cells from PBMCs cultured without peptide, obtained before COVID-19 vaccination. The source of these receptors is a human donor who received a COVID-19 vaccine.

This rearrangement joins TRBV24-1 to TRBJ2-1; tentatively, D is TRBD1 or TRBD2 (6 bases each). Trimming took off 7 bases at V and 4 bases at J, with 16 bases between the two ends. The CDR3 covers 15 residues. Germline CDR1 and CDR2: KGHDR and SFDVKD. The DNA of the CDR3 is TGTGCCACCAGGGACAGTCGGAGGGATTACAATGAGCAGTTCTTC. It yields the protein CATRDSRRDYNEQFF.

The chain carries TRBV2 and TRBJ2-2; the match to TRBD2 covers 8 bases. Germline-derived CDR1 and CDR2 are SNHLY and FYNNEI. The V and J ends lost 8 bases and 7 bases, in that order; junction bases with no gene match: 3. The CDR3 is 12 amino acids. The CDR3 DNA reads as TGTGCCAGCGGACTAGCCGTCGGGGAGCTGTTTTTT. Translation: CASGLAVGELFF.

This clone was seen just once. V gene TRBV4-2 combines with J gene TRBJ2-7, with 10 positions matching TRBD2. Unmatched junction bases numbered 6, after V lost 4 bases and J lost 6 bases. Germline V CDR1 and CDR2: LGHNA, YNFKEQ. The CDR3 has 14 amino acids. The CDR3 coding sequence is TGTGCCAGCAGCCGCGCGGCTAGCGGGAGCGAGCAGTACTTC. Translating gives CASSRAASGSEQYF.

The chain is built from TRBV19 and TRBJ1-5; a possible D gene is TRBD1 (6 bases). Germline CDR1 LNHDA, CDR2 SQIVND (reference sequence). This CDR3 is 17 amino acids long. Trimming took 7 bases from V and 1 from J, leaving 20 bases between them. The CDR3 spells CASIRGSGGLSNQPQHF. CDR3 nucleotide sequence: TGTGCCAGTATTCGGGGTTCGGGGGGCTTGAGCAATCAGCCCCAGCATTTT.

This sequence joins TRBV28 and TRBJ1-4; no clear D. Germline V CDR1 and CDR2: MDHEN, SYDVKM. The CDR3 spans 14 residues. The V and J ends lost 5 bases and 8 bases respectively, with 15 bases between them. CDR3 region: CASSGRGEREKLFF. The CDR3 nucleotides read TGTGCCAGCAGTGGCCGGGGAGAGAGAGAAAAACTGTTTTTT.

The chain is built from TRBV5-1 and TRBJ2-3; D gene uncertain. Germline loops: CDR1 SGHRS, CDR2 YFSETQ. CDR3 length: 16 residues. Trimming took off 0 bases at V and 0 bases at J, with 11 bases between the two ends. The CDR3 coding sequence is TGCGCCAGCAGCTTGGAGGCTTCCACTAGCACAGATACGCAGTATTTT. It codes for CASSLEASTSTDTQYF.

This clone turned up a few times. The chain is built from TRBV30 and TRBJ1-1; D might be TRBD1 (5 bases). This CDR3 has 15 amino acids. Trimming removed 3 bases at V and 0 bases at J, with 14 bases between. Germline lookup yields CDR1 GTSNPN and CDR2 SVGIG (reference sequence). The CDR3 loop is CAWRGWQGVNTEAFF. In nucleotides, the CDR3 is TGTGCCTGGAGAGGTTGGCAGGGCGTGAACACTGAAGCTTTCTTT. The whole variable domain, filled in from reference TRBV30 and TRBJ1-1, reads SQTIHQWPATLVQPVGSPLSLECTVEGTSNPNLYWYRQAAGRGLQLLFYSVGIGQISSEVPQNLSASRPQDRQFILSSKKLLLSDSGFYLCAWRGWQGVNTEAFFGQGTRLTVV.

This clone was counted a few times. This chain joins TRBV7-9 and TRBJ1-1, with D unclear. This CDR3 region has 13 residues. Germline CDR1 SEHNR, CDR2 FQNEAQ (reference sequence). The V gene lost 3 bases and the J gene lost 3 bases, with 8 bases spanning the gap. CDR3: CASSLDLDTEAFF. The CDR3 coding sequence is TGTGCCAGCAGCTTGGACCTGGACACTGAAGCTTTCTTT. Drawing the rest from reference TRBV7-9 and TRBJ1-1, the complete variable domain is DTGVSQNPRHKITKRGQNVTFRCDPISEHNRLYWYRQTLGQGPEFLTYFQNEAQLEKSRLLSDRFSAERPKGSFSTLEIQRTEQGDSAMYLCASSLDLDTEAFFGQGTRLTVV.

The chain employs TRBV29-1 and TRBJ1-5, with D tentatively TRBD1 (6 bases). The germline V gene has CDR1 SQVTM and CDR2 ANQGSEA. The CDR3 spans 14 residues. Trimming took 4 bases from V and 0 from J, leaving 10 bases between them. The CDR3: CSVATGSSNQPQHF. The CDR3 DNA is TGCAGCGTTGCAACAGGGAGTAGCAATCAGCCCCAGCATTTT.

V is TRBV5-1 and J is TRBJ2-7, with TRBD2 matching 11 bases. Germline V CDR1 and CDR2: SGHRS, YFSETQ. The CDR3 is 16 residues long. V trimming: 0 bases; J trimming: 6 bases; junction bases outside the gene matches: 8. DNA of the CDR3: TGCGCCAGCAGCTTGGTAGCGGGAGGGCCCTCGGGCGAGCAGTACTTC. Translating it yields CASSLVAGGPSGEQYF.

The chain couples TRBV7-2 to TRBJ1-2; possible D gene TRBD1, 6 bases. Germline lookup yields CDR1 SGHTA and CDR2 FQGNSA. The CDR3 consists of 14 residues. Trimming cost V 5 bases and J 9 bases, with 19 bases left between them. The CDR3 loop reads CASSPGQPLISYTF. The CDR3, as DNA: TGTGCCAGCAGCCCAGGACAGCCCCTAATCAGCTACACCTTC.

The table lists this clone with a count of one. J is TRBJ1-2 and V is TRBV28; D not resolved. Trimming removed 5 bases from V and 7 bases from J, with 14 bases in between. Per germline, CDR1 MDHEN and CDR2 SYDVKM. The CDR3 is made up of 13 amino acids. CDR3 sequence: CASSQLNKGGYTF. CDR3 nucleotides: TGTGCCAGCAGTCAACTCAACAAGGGTGGCTACACCTTC.

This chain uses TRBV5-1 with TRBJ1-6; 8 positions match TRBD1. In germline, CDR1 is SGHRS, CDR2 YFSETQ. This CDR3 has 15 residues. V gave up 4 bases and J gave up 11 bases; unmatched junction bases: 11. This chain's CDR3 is CASSTDRVGLTPLHF. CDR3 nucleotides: TGCGCCAGCAGCACGGACAGGGTTGGCTTGACACCCCTCCACTTT.

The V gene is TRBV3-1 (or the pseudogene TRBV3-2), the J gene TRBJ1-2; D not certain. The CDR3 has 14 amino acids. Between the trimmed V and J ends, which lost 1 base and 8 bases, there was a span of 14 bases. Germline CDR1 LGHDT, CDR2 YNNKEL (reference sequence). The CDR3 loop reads CASSQASRPGGYTF. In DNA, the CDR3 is TGTGCCAGCAGCCAAGCTTCTCGGCCCGGGGGCTACACCTTC.

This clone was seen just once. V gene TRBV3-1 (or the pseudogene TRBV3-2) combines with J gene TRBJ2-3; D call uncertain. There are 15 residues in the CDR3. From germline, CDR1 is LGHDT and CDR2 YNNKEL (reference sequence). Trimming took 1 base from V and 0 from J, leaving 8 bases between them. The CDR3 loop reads CASSQGVTSTDTQYF. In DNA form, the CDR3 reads TGTGCCAGCAGCCAAGGGGTTACTAGCACAGATACGCAGTATTTT.

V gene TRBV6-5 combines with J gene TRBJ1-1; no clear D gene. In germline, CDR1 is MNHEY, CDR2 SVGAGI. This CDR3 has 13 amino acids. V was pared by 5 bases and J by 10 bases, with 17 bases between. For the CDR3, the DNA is TGTGCCAGCAGTCCCGGGGTCACCGGTGGAGCTTTCTTT. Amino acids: CASSPGVTGGAFF.

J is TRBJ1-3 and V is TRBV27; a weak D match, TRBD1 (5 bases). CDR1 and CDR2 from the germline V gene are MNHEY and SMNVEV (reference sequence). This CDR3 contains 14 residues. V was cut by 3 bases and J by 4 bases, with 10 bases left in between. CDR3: CASSLKGLGNTIYF. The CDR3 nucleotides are TGTGCCAGCAGTTTGAAGGGACTGGGAAACACCATATATTTT.